Listed here are 20 T cell receptor beta chains from one sample, sequenced in a study of T cells expressing NK-cell markers. TCRdb reprocessed the 5' RACE reads, with one entry per CDR3 protein and no DNA. Across under 600,000 distinct CDR3 sequences, the top ten clones capture roughly 1.4% of the sample. Material for sequencing was blood T cells: a sorted CD56 or NKG2C T cell subset, CD4+ or CD8+ T cells, or bulk PBMC T cells (not recorded which). Receptors were obtained from a woman aged 45 to 65 in good health.

The rearrangement uses TRBV6-5 and TRBJ2-6; the D call of TRBD2 rests on TCRdb alone, since no DNA is present to check it. The CDR3 consists of 16 residues. Looked up from germline, CDR1 is MNHEY and CDR2 is SVGAGI. The CDR3 here is CACSGVVGAGANVLTF.

This sequence joins TRBV4-2 and TRBJ1-4; as DNA is missing, the TRBD1 call by TCRdb cannot be tested. Per germline, CDR1 LGHNA and CDR2 YNFKEQ. The CDR3 loop spans 15 amino acids. The CDR3 sequence is CASSQNEGNNEKLFF.

The gene calls are TRBV30 and TRBJ2-1; the D call of TRBD1 rests on TCRdb alone, since no DNA is present to check it. CDR1 and CDR2 from the germline V gene are GTSNPN and SVGIG (reference sequence). The CDR3 runs 13 residues. The CDR3 region is CAWAPDNYNEQFF.

The CDR3 sequence is CSEVAGGYNEQFF. V gene TRBV29-1 combines with J gene TRBJ2-1; TCRdb designates TRBD2, a call that cannot be tested without DNA. CDR1 is SQVTM and CDR2 is ANQGSEA in the germline V gene. The CDR3 totals 13 residues.

The V call is TRBV5-1, the J call TRBJ2-2; checking the TCRdb D call of TRBD2 is not possible without DNA. This CDR3 spans 16 amino acids. Germline V lookup: CDR1 SGHRS, CDR2 YFSETQ. The CDR3 is CASSLGVGPNTGELFF.

V is TRBV6-5 and J is TRBJ1-3. The CDR3 loop spans 15 amino acids. Per germline, CDR1 MNHEY and CDR2 SVGAGI. This chain's CDR3 is CASSSGRFSGNTIYF.

This sequence joins TRBV6-1 and TRBJ1-2. This CDR3 contains 16 residues. From germline, CDR1 is MNHNS and CDR2 SASEGT. Here the CDR3 reads CASSGSMAALIYGYTF.

J is TRBJ1-2 and V is TRBV7-9. In germline, CDR1 is SEHNR, CDR2 FQNEAQ (reference sequence). This CDR3 is built from 11 residues. Here the CDR3 reads CAISFSYGYTF.

The chain has TRBV6-5 and TRBJ2-1; TCRdb designates TRBD2, a call that cannot be tested without DNA. Germline V gives CDR1 MNHEY, CDR2 SVGAGI. The CDR3 covers 15 residues. This CDR3 reads CASSGGLSFYNEQFF.

This chain uses TRBV20-1 with TRBJ2-3; TCRdb's D gene call, TRBD2, goes unchecked for lack of DNA. The CDR3 spans 15 residues. The germline CDR1 and CDR2 sequences are DFQATT and SNEGSKA (reference sequence). The CDR3 loop reads CSALRGLGETDTQYF.

The chain combines TRBV29-1 with TRBJ2-2; TCRdb's D call, TRBD2, is unchecked because there is no DNA. This CDR3 is built from 13 residues. Germline V gene data show CDR1 as SQVTM and CDR2 as ANQGSEA. The CDR3 sequence is CSVRTRLTGELFF.

The chain employs TRBV11-1 and TRBJ2-2; TCRdb gives TRBD1 as the D gene, but with no DNA this cannot be confirmed. The CDR3 runs 15 residues. Germline values: CDR1 SGHAT, CDR2 FQDESV (reference sequence). The CDR3 reads CASSPDRVVTGELFF.

This chain uses TRBV2 with TRBJ2-7; lacking DNA, the TRBD2 call made by TCRdb goes unchecked. Germline CDR1 is SNHLY and CDR2 is FYNNEI. The CDR3 is made up of 15 amino acids. This chain's CDR3 is CASSEEEGGGYEQYF.

The CDR3 region is CASSQLRGANVLTF. V is TRBV28 and J is TRBJ2-6. CDR3 length: 14 amino acids. Germline CDR1 is MDHEN and CDR2 is SYDVKM.

The chain has TRBV5-5 and TRBJ2-3; TCRdb returns TRBD2, unconfirmable since there is no DNA. The length of the CDR3 is 15 residues. Germline loops: CDR1 SGHKS, CDR2 YYEKEE (reference sequence). The CDR3 region is CASSSAGVVTDTQYF. Supplemented by reference TRBV5-5 and TRBJ2-3, the full variable domain reads DAGVTQSPTHLIKTRGQQVTLRCSPISGHKSVSWYQQVLGQGPQFIFQYYEKEERGRGNFPDRFSARQFPNYSSELNVNALLLGDSALYLCASSSAGVVTDTQYFGPGTRLTVL.

This sequence joins TRBV24-1 and TRBJ2-3; TCRdb names TRBD2, which stays unverified in the absence of DNA. Germline V gives CDR1 KGHDR, CDR2 SFDVKD. This CDR3 spans 19 amino acids. This CDR3 is CATSDNPRLAETSTDTQYF.

This chain joins TRBV20-1 and TRBJ1-1; TCRdb lists TRBD1, though no DNA is available to test this call. CDR1 is DFQATT, CDR2 SNEGSKA, per germline (reference sequence). The CDR3 has 14 amino acids. CDR3: CSARDGTGKTEAFF.

J is TRBJ2-7 and V is TRBV29-1. Looked up from germline, CDR1 is SQVTM and CDR2 is ANQGSEA. CDR3 length equals 14 residues. CDR3 region: CSVESGFPSYEQYF.

The rearrangement uses TRBV9 and TRBJ2-1; lacking DNA, the TRBD1 call made by TCRdb goes unchecked. The germline V gene has CDR1 SGDLS and CDR2 YYNGEE. CDR3 length: 15 residues. This CDR3 is CASSVPTGTGNEQFF.

The chain is built from TRBV20-1 and TRBJ1-2. Germline V CDR1 and CDR2: DFQATT, SNEGSKA (reference sequence). This CDR3 comprises 11 residues. The CDR3 reads CSANPNYGYTF.